The 30 T cell receptor beta chains reported below all come from one sample, sequenced in a study of CD8 T cells in ankylosing spondylitis. TCRdb passed the 5' RACE reads through MiXCR, listing each CDR3 protein once. In the table there are about 39,000 distinct CDR3 sequences, approximately 10% of which are singletons. The sequenced material came from blood, either unsorted or a sorted T cell fraction (not recorded which). Receptors originate from a male donor with ankylosing spondylitis or in good health (not recorded which).

In its sample, this clonotype was seen many times. This sequence joins TRBV27 and TRBJ1-1; D is uncertain. V was pared by 1 base and J by 7 bases, with 10 bases between. Per the germline V gene, CDR1 is MNHEY and CDR2 is SMNVEV (reference sequence). CDR3 length equals 13 residues. In DNA, the CDR3 is TGTGCCAGCAGTTTATTTCAGGATGGTGAAGCTTTCTTT. It encodes CASSLFQDGEAFF.

This clonotype was counted ten times or more. V usage is TRBV5-5 and J usage is TRBJ2-3, with 10 bases fitting TRBD2. Per germline, CDR1 SGHKS and CDR2 YYEKEE (reference sequence). The CDR3 consists of 14 residues. V was pared by 0 bases and J by 8 bases, with 3 bases of the junction left unmatched. The CDR3 DNA is TGTGCCAGCAGCTTGGATTGGACTAGCGGTACGCAGTATTTT. Amino acid sequence: CASSLDWTSGTQYF.

This clonotype was counted at least ten times. The chain has TRBV14 and TRBJ2-7, with D possibly TRBD1 on 6 matching bases. Looked up from germline, CDR1 is SGHDN and CDR2 is FVKESK. V lost 0 bases and J lost 5, with 11 bases in between. The CDR3 covers 14 residues. This chain's CDR3 is CASSQDGQWNEQYF. The CDR3 DNA is TGTGCCAGCAGCCAAGATGGACAGTGGAACGAGCAGTACTTC.

This clonotype was counted a few times. This rearrangement joins TRBV5-6 to TRBJ2-3, with 9 bases lining up with TRBD2. Per the germline V gene, CDR1 is SGHDT and CDR2 is YYEEEE. V dropped 1 base and J dropped 3; count of bases not matched to a gene: 6. The CDR3 runs 16 residues. CDR3 in DNA: TGTGCCAGCAGCTTGTCCGCTAGCGGGAAAACAGATACGCAGTATTTT. This encodes CASSLSASGKTDTQYF.

In this sample, this clonotype turned up many times. The chain has TRBV2 and TRBJ2-1, with D uncertain. Trimming stripped 7 bases from V and 8 bases from J, with 12 bases between. Germline values: CDR1 SNHLY, CDR2 FYNNEI. The CDR3 has 12 amino acids. CDR3 sequence: CASTLEIDEQFF. The DNA of the CDR3 is TGTGCCAGCACGTTGGAGATCGATGAGCAGTTCTTC. The variable domain in full, completed from reference TRBV2 and TRBJ2-1, reads EPEVTQTPSHQVTQMGQEVILRCVPISNHLYFYWYRQILGQKVEFLVSFYNNEISEKSEIFDDQFSVERPDGSNFTLKIRSTKLEDSAMYFCASTLEIDEQFFGPGTRLTVL.

In this sample, this clonotype turned up many times. The V gene is TRBV20-1, the J gene TRBJ2-6, with D possibly TRBD2 on 6 matching bases. Germline V gene lookup returns CDR1 DFQATT and CDR2 SNEGSKA (reference sequence). With 1 base removed from V and 2 bases from J, the gap between germline ends came to 9 bases. The CDR3 contains 15 residues. CDR3 residues: CSARVGRPGANVLTF. In DNA, the CDR3 is TGCAGTGCTAGAGTTGGGAGGCCTGGGGCCAACGTCCTGACTTTC.

The V gene is TRBV20-1, the J gene TRBJ2-5; tentative D call: TRBD1 (6 bases). The germline V gene encodes CDR1 DFQATT and CDR2 SNEGSKA (reference sequence). Trimming removed 1 base from V and 5 bases from J, with 14 bases in between. The CDR3 totals 14 residues. In DNA form, the CDR3 reads TGCAGTGCTAGAGGGTCAGGGGCCACCGAGACCCAGTACTTC. Its protein is CSARGSGATETQYF.

This clonotype was recorded many times. Because the CDR3's place on the DNA is in doubt, the DNA is left out and the CDR3 is given as listed by TCRdb. The chain carries TRBV27 and TRBJ1-1; the table's D call of TRBD1 was not tested on the DNA. The germline V gene encodes CDR1 MNHEY and CDR2 SMNVEV (reference sequence). The length of the CDR3 is 14 amino acids, counting both ends. This CDR3 is CASSSSQDTAEAFF.

V is TRBV15 and J is TRBJ2-7; D is unclear. The V end lost 0 bases, the J end lost 5 bases, and 8 bases lay between the germline ends. The CDR3 runs to 13 residues. Germline lookup yields CDR1 LNHNV and CDR2 YYDKDF (reference sequence). This CDR3 is CATSRENGHEQYF. The CDR3 bases are TGTGCCACCAGCAGAGAGAATGGCCACGAGCAGTACTTC.

In its sample, this clonotype was seen many times. The gene calls are TRBV12-5 and TRBJ2-1, with 12 bases lining up with TRBD2. The germline gives CDR1 LGHNT, CDR2 FRNRAP. V lost 5 bases and J lost 10; bases outside the gene matches: 12. This CDR3 spans 16 amino acids. CDR3 sequence: CASGSAGLAGRWEQFF. The DNA for the CDR3 is TGTGCTAGTGGTAGCGCCGGACTAGCGGGACGTTGGGAGCAGTTCTTC. Complete variable domain (other parts from reference TRBV12-5 and TRBJ2-1): DARVTQTPRHKVTEMGQEVTMRCQPILGHNTVFWYRQTMMQGLELLAYFRNRAPLDDSGMPKDRFSAEMPDATLATLKIQPSEPRDSAVYFCASGSAGLAGRWEQFFGPGTRLTVL.

This clonotype was detected ten times or more. The V gene is TRBV27, the J gene TRBJ2-7; a weak D match, TRBD2 (6 bases). Germline V lookup: CDR1 MNHEY, CDR2 SMNVEV (reference sequence). The germline V and J ends were trimmed by 7 bases and 1 base, with 14 bases remaining between them. The CDR3 spans 14 residues. CDR3 sequence: CASMGGARSYEQYF. In DNA form, the CDR3 reads TGTGCCAGCATGGGGGGAGCCCGATCCTACGAGCAGTACTTC.

This chain connects TRBV14 to TRBJ1-1, with D unresolved. The CDR3 is 18 amino acids. CDR1 is SGHDN, CDR2 FVKESK, per germline. The V end lost 0 bases, the J end lost 1 base, and 18 bases lay between the germline ends. CDR3 DNA sequence: TGTGCCAGCAGCCAAGATTTACTGGACCCCCTGGAGAACACTGAAGCTTTCTTT. Translation: CASSQDLLDPLENTEAFF.

At least ten counts were recorded for this clonotype. This chain connects TRBV25-1 to TRBJ1-1; TRBD1 is a possible D gene (5 bases). Trimming removed 7 bases from V and 0 bases from J, with 9 bases in between. The germline V gene has CDR1 MGHDK and CDR2 SYGVNS. This CDR3 is built from 13 residues. CDR3 sequence (DNA): TGTGCCAGCATAGGGGCATTGAACACTGAAGCTTTCTTT. As protein: CASIGALNTEAFF.

This clonotype was seen repeatedly, ten times or more. The V call is TRBV5-1, the J call TRBJ2-1; TRBD2 agrees at 10 bases. CDR3 length: 15 amino acids. Germline CDR1 is SGHRS and CDR2 is YFSETQ. V lost 0 bases to trimming and J lost 5 bases; unmatched junction nucleotides: 2. The CDR3 loop is CASSLGTSGNNEQFF. The CDR3 nucleotides read TGCGCCAGCAGCTTGGGGACTAGCGGAAACAATGAGCAGTTCTTC. Based on the CDR3 plus reference TRBV5-1 and TRBJ2-1, the full variable domain is KAGVTQTPRYLIKTRGQQVTLSCSPISGHRSVSWYQQTPGQGLQFLFEYFSETQRNKGNFPGRFSGRQFSNSRSEMNVSTLELGDSALYLCASSLGTSGNNEQFFGPGTRLTVL.

Note on this clonotype: This may arise from a read error, as a much more abundant clone is one base away. The CDR3 DNA is TGTGCCAGCTTACCACAAGCGGGAACCACAGATACGCAGTATTTT. Protein: CASLPQAGTTDTQYF. The rearrangement links TRBV18 to TRBJ2-3, with TRBD2 matching over 7 bases. The germline gives CDR1 KGHSH, CDR2 LQKENI. This CDR3 is built from 15 residues. The full variable domain, rest sourced from reference TRBV18 and TRBJ2-3, is NAGVMQNPRHLVRRRGQEARLRCSPMKGHSHVYWYRQLPEEGLKFMVYLQKENIIDESGMPKERFSAEFPKEGPSILRIQQVVRGDSAAYFCASLPQAGTTDTQYFGPGTRLTVL.

This clonotype was recorded many times. The rearrangement uses TRBV10-3 and TRBJ2-1, with 10 bases lining up with TRBD1. From germline, CDR1 is ENHRY and CDR2 SYGVKD. With V trimmed by 3 bases and J by 8 bases, 4 bases remained unmatched. This CDR3 contains 14 residues. The CDR3 spells CAISDSGTGDEQFF. The CDR3 DNA sequence: TGTGCCATCAGTGATTCAGGGACAGGGGATGAGCAGTTCTTC.

This clonotype was seen repeatedly, ten times or more. V usage is TRBV11-2 and J usage is TRBJ2-5; the D gene could be TRBD1 or TRBD2 (6 bases each). Trimming cost V 5 bases and J 1 base, with 29 bases left between them. From germline, CDR1 is SGHAT and CDR2 FQNNGV. The CDR3 is 20 amino acids. CDR3: CASSQEGSGNTGLGQETQYF. CDR3 nucleotides: TGTGCCAGCAGCCAAGAAGGTAGCGGAAATACAGGGCTGGGCCAAGAGACCCAGTACTTC.

This clonotype appeared many times. The chain is built from TRBV7-3 and TRBJ2-3; the match to TRBD2 covers 10 bases. V lost 5 bases, J lost 2 bases, and 4 bases stayed unmatched. Germline V lookup: CDR1 SGHTA, CDR2 FQGTGA. The CDR3 is made up of 15 amino acids. This CDR3 reads CASSPGLADTDTQYF. The CDR3 bases are TGTGCCAGCAGCCCCGGACTAGCGGACACAGATACGCAGTATTTT.

This clonotype occurred many times. Here the CDR3 reads CSAEAGTSRVQNTEAFF. As DNA, the CDR3 is TGCAGTGCGGAAGCCGGGACATCCAGAGTCCAAAACACTGAAGCTTTCTTT. The gene calls are TRBV20-1 and TRBJ1-1, with a tentative D call TRBD1 (6 bases). V was pared by 6 bases and J by 2 bases, with 25 bases between. Germline CDR1 DFQATT, CDR2 SNEGSKA (reference sequence). CDR3 size: 17 residues.

The chain combines TRBV18 with TRBJ1-1; no reliable D call. V lost 0 bases and J 0 bases, leaving 5 bases between the germline ends. Germline V gives CDR1 KGHSH, CDR2 LQKENI. The length of the CDR3 is 14 residues. This chain's CDR3 is CASSPPAVNTEAFF. The DNA of the CDR3 is TGTGCCAGCTCACCACCGGCAGTGAACACTGAAGCTTTCTTT.

The table lists this clonotype with many counts. This sequence joins TRBV4-1 and TRBJ2-1; 7 bases are a match to TRBD1. The CDR3 runs 16 residues. V lost 2 bases and J lost 8; bases outside the gene matches: 12. Germline-derived CDR1 and CDR2 are MGHRA and YSYEKL. The CDR3 bases are TGCGCCAGCAGCCAACCGACCGGGACAGCTAGGGATGAGCAGTTCTTC. Translated: CASSQPTGTARDEQFF.

This clonotype was seen only once. The rearrangement uses TRBV18 and TRBJ2-5; D is unclear. This CDR3 region has 12 residues. V dropped 2 bases and J dropped 2 bases, with 3 bases sitting between them. Germline V gives CDR1 KGHSH, CDR2 LQKENI. The CDR3 DNA sequence: TGTGCCAGCTCACCAGAACAAGAGACCCAGTACTTC. Its protein is CASSPEQETQYF.

This clonotype was counted many times. V is TRBV7-2 and J is TRBJ2-1, with TRBD2 matching over 13 bases. This CDR3 has 17 residues. The V gene end was trimmed by 4 bases and the J gene end by 3 bases; junction bases not matched to a gene: 6. From germline, CDR1 is SGHTA and CDR2 FQGNSA. The CDR3 sequence: CASSSWTSGSFYNEQFF. The CDR3 coding sequence is TGTGCCAGCAGCTCCTGGACTAGCGGGAGTTTCTACAATGAGCAGTTCTTC.

The table lists this clonotype with many counts. The chain recombines TRBV12-3 or TRBV12-4 with TRBJ2-2; D is unclear. The CDR3 has 13 amino acids. Trimming took 3 bases from V and 7 from J, leaving 9 bases between them. The CDR3, as DNA: TGTGCCAGCAGTTTGCTGCTTGGCGGGGAGCTGTTTTTT. It codes for CASSLLLGGELFF.

This clonotype was detected ten times or more. The V gene is TRBV29-1, the J gene TRBJ2-7; perhaps TRBD1 as D (5 bases). The CDR3 contains 14 residues. Germline V gives CDR1 SQVTM, CDR2 ANQGSEA. Trimming cost V 1 base and J 1 base, with 11 bases left between them. DNA for the CDR3: TGCAGCGTTGAAGTCCCGACAGAATCCTACGAGCAGTACTTC. Protein product: CSVEVPTESYEQYF.

The chain carries TRBV2 and TRBJ2-5; D is possibly TRBD1 (5 bases). V was shortened by 1 base and J by 0 bases, with 12 bases between the two germline ends. CDR3 length equals 16 residues. CDR1 is SNHLY and CDR2 is FYNNEI in the germline V gene. In nucleotides, the CDR3 is TGTGCCAGCAGTGAAGAGGGGATGAGGTACCAAGAGACCCAGTACTTC. Translated, it gives CASSEEGMRYQETQYF. Drawing the rest from reference TRBV2 and TRBJ2-5, the complete variable domain is EPEVTQTPSHQVTQMGQEVILRCVPISNHLYFYWYRQILGQKVEFLVSFYNNEISEKSEIFDDQFSVERPDGSNFTLKIRSTKLEDSAMYFCASSEEGMRYQETQYFGPGTRLLVL.

This clonotype was picked up many times. The DNA for the CDR3 is TGTGCCAGCAGCTTAGCCCCGGGACAGGGAGATACGCAGTATTTT. Protein: CASSLAPGQGDTQYF. This chain links TRBV7-2 with TRBJ2-3; 9 bases align to TRBD1. Germline trimming cut 0 bases from V and 5 bases from J; bases unmatched to any gene: 3. Germline V gene lookup returns CDR1 SGHTA and CDR2 FQGNSA. The CDR3 spans 15 residues.

This clonotype was seen many times. The chain combines TRBV20-1 with TRBJ1-1, with no clear D. The V gene's germline CDR1 is DFQATT and CDR2 SNEGSKA (reference sequence). The V end lost 6 bases, the J end lost 4 bases, and 12 bases lay between the germline ends. The CDR3 has 12 residues. CDR3 residues: CSANPRFTEAFF. The CDR3 region has the DNA TGCAGTGCCAACCCTCGGTTCACTGAAGCTTTCTTT.

The chain has TRBV19 and TRBJ2-2; D unclear. Trimming cost V 0 bases and J 4 bases, with 12 bases left between them. This CDR3 spans 16 amino acids. Per germline, CDR1 LNHDA and CDR2 SQIVND (reference sequence). The CDR3 loop is CASSIDDGPGTGELFF. The CDR3 coding sequence is TGTGCCAGTAGTATAGATGATGGGCCCGGCACCGGGGAGCTGTTTTTT. Drawing the rest from reference TRBV19 and TRBJ2-2, the complete variable domain is DGGITQSPKYLFRKEGQNVTLSCEQNLNHDAMYWYRQDPGQGLRLIYYSQIVNDFQKGDIAEGYSVSREKKESFPLTVTSAQKNPTAFYLCASSIDDGPGTGELFFGEGSRLTVL.

This clonotype occurred many times. The rearrangement joins TRBV20-1 to TRBJ2-5, with 7 bases aligning to TRBD2. V shed 5 bases, J shed 5 bases, and the junction held 14 bases outside the gene matches. Germline V lookup: CDR1 DFQATT, CDR2 SNEGSKA (reference sequence). The CDR3 length is 15 residues. In nucleotides, the CDR3 is TGCAGTGCTTGTCCCACGGAGGGTAGCGGGGAGACCCAGTACTTC. This encodes CSACPTEGSGETQYF.